The present TCR beta chain was sequenced within a study of radiotherapy plus CTLA-4 blockade in lung cancer. About the research overall: Objective responses occurred in roughly 20% of patients; over 30% had disease control.

Receiving focal radiation plus CTLA-4 blockade with ipilimumab were patients who had chemo-refractory metastatic non-small-cell lung cancer. Sequenced by immunoSEQ multiplex PCR; TCRdb stores in-frame clones only, minus some. This sample carries about 110,000 clones, 70% to 85% of them seen once, and the ten largest clones take 3.3%. A note on this clone: No antigen is known for it.

The CDR3 length is 18 residues. Trimming left V 1 base short and J 3 bases short, with 19 bases between. Per the germline V gene, CDR1 is SEHNR and CDR2 is FQNEAQ (reference sequence). Study-wide findings and caveats: Early clonal dynamics of blood T cells, together with interferon-beta, were reported as the best response predictor. Among blood TCR repertoires after radiotherapy plus ipilimumab, tumor-derived clones expanded.

The chain links TRBV7-9 to TRBJ1-3; D call uncertain. Specimen: peripheral blood, collected from a patient treated with radiotherapy plus ipilimumab. This TCR was sampled from a human donor with non-small cell lung cancer that progressed on radiotherapy plus ipilimumab. Some clones in this sample may be carry-over from other donors' samples. The CDR3 region is CASSLVLDSVYSGNTIYF. In DNA, the CDR3 is TGTGCCAGCAGCTTAGTACTAGACTCGGTTTATAGTGGAAACACCATATATTTT.